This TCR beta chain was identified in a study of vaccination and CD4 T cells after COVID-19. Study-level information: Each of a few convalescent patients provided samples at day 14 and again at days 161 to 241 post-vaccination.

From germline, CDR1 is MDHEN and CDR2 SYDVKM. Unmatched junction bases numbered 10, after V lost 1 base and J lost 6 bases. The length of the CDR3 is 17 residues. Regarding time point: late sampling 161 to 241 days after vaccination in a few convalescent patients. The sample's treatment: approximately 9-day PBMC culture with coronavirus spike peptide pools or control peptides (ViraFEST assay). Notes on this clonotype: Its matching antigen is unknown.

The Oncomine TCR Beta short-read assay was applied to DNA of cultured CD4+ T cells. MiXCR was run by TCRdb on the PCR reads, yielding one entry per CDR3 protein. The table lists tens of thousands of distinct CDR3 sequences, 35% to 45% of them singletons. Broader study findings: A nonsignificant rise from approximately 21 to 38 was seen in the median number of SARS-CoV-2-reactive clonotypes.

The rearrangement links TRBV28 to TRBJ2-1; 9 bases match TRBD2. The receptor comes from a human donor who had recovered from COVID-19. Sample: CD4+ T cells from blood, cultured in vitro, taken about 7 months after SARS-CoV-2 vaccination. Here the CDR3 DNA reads TGTGCCAGCAGTTTATCAGGACTAGCGTATTACGGCAATGAGCAGTTCTTC. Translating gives CASSLSGLAYYGNEQFF.